A single sample is the source of the 17 T cell receptor beta chains below, sequenced in a study of T cells after yellow fever vaccination (dated by TCRdb to the late 2010s). Library method: 5' RACE. TCRdb shows the sequencer as Illumina HiSeq 2500. TCRdb took the public reads, trimmed them with fastp at Q25, ran MiXCR for clone calling and kept in-frame beta chains. Rows with one shared CDR3 protein collapse into an entry with the most common genes and DNA. For this sample there are under 600,000 distinct CDR3 sequences; 20% to 25% appear just once. Approximately 16% of the sample rests with the top ten. Explained via the paper, the treatment or condition label denotes: live attenuated yellow fever vaccine strain. The source was PBMCs, collected approximately 22 days after the first yellow fever vaccination. Source of these receptors: a young man who received the YFV17D yellow fever vaccine.

This clonotype was counted once. One end of the junction fails to match germline, which may point to a read error. J is TRBJ2-1 and V is TRBV12-3 or TRBV12-4; TRBD2 matches 9 bases. The CDR3 totals 15 residues. CDR3 coding DNA: TGTGCCAGCAGTGTAGCCGGGACTAGCAGCAATGAGCAGTTCTTC. This gives the protein CASSVAGTSSNEQFF.

This chain connects TRBV7-8 to TRBJ1-2; 12 positions agree with TRBD1. CDR3 length: 16 residues. Germline CDR1 reads SGHVS; CDR2 reads FQNEAQ. V trimming: 5 bases; J trimming: 2 bases; junction bases outside the gene matches: 6. The CDR3 spells CASSPGTGGMNYGYTF. The CDR3 coding sequence is TGTGCCAGCAGCCCCGGGACAGGGGGCATGAACTATGGCTACACCTTC.

The rearrangement links TRBV11-3 to TRBJ2-1; 9 nucleotides line up with TRBD1. CDR3 length: 14 residues. Trimming at V came to 0 bases and at J to 12 bases, leaving 6 bases not matched to a gene. Germline V CDR1 and CDR2: SGHNT, YENEEA. CDR3 loop: CASSLDGGQGVQFF. The CDR3, as DNA: TGTGCCAGCAGCTTAGATGGGGGACAGGGTGTGCAGTTCTTC.

This rearrangement joins TRBV11-1 to TRBJ2-6; 7 nucleotides agree with TRBD1. The germline CDR1 and CDR2 sequences are SGHAT and FQDESV (reference sequence). The V gene end was trimmed by 5 bases and the J gene end by 0 bases; junction bases not matched to a gene: 13. This CDR3 comprises 19 residues. The CDR3 nucleotides are TGTGCCAGCAGCCCAGGCATGAGGGGGCTACTCTCTGGGGCCAACGTCCTGACTTTC. It is translated as CASSPGMRGLLSGANVLTF.

This clonotype was seen more than once but under ten times. The rearrangement joins TRBV7-3 to TRBJ2-5, with TRBD1 identical over 11 bases. With 4 bases clipped from V and 4 bases from J, the junction kept 5 bases outside the gene matches. There are 15 residues in the CDR3. Germline V gives CDR1 SGHTA, CDR2 FQGTGA. CDR3 region: CASSSGQGAGETQYF. CDR3 DNA: TGTGCCAGCAGCTCCGGACAGGGGGCAGGAGAGACCCAGTACTTC.

The rearrangement joins TRBV24-1 to TRBJ2-3; TRBD2 matches 11 bases. The CDR3 runs 17 residues. Germline V gives CDR1 KGHDR, CDR2 SFDVKD. V shed 3 bases, J shed 2 bases, and the junction held 6 bases outside the gene matches. This CDR3 reads CATSDATSGGLTDTQYF. In DNA form, the CDR3 reads TGTGCCACCAGTGATGCAACTAGCGGGGGCCTCACAGATACGCAGTATTTT.

This clonotype has only a few counts. The chain joins TRBV11-2 to TRBJ2-4; 8 bases agree with TRBD2. The V gene end was trimmed by 6 bases and the J gene end by 0 bases; junction bases not matched to a gene: 13. From germline, CDR1 is SGHAT and CDR2 FQNNGV. The CDR3 consists of 18 residues. CDR3 sequence: CASSKGLAGTLAKNIQYF. The CDR3 DNA is TGTGCCAGCAGTAAAGGACTAGCCGGGACGCTAGCCAAAAACATTCAGTACTTC.

This clonotype has a handful of counts. One end of the junction varies from germline; a read error may be responsible. The V gene is TRBV7-9, the J gene TRBJ2-6, with 9 positions matching TRBD1. In germline, CDR1 is SEHNR, CDR2 FQNEAQ (reference sequence). This CDR3 has 17 amino acids. CDR3 coding DNA: TGTGCCAGCAGCCGATGGGGACAGGGAAAAGGGGGCAACGTCCTGACTTTC. Translated: CASSRWGQGKGGNVLTF.

This chain joins TRBV7-8 and TRBJ2-7; D is undetermined. The CDR3 is made up of 15 amino acids. V was trimmed by 1 base and J by 0 bases, leaving 10 bases between them. CDR1 is SGHVS, CDR2 FQNEAQ, per germline. DNA of the CDR3: TGTGCCAGCAGCTTAGTTCGGGTAACCTCCTACGAGCAGTACGTC. Its translation is CASSLVRVTSYEQYV.

This clonotype was seen a handful of times. The chain couples TRBV7-2 to TRBJ1-5; 7 nucleotides agree with TRBD1. The CDR3 contains 15 residues. V lost 3 bases, J lost 11 bases, and 13 bases stayed unmatched. Germline CDR1 reads SGHTA; CDR2 reads FQGNSA. The CDR3 spells CASSFGTAGLGAQHF. DNA of the CDR3: TGTGCCAGCAGCTTCGGGACAGCGGGCTTAGGGGCCCAGCATTTT.

This clonotype was detected many times. The chain carries TRBV4-3 and TRBJ1-5, with D uncertain. Germline assignment: CDR1 LGHNA and CDR2 YSLEER. Trimming removed 0 bases at V and 7 bases at J, with 13 bases between. This CDR3 has 15 residues. The CDR3 loop reads CASSQDVGSGQPQHF. The CDR3 nucleotides are TGCGCCAGCAGCCAAGACGTGGGTTCGGGGCAGCCCCAGCATTTT.

The J gene is TRBJ2-1, the V gene TRBV11-2, with 7 bases fitting TRBD1. Trimming took 3 bases from V and 6 from J; bases not matched to a gene: 17. CDR1 is SGHAT, CDR2 FQNNGV, per germline. The CDR3 runs 18 residues. The CDR3, as DNA: TGTGCCAGCAGCTTTAGGTTAGGTTCACAGGGGATTTCCAATGAGCAGTTCTTC. This encodes CASSFRLGSQGISNEQFF.

A few counts support this clonotype. The chain recombines TRBV7-2 with TRBJ2-7; D call uncertain. The germline V gene has CDR1 SGHTA and CDR2 FQGNSA. V lost 4 bases to trimming and J lost 11 bases, with 12 bases between them. The CDR3 covers 11 residues. The CDR3 DNA is TGTGCCAGCAGCTATGCACCACGAGAGTACGTC. Its protein is CASSYAPREYV.

This clonotype appeared a few times. The genes are TRBV5-1 and TRBJ2-2; 7 bases align to TRBD2. The CDR3 runs 15 residues. From germline, CDR1 is SGHRS and CDR2 YFSETQ. Losses at the gene ends were 3 bases for V and 2 bases for J; bases not matched to a gene: 4. The CDR3 DNA reads as TGCGCCAGCAGCTGGGGGGGACTCAACACCGGGGAGCTGTTTTTT. Amino acid sequence: CASSWGGLNTGELFF.

This clonotype was counted a few times. The gene calls are TRBV5-1 and TRBJ2-2; possibly TRBD2 for D (5 bases). CDR3 size: 15 residues. CDR1 SGHRS and CDR2 YFSETQ come from the germline V gene. The ends were cut back, 0 bases at V and 2 bases at J, with 8 bases in the middle. CDR3 nucleotides: TGCGCCAGCAGCTTGGCTCTAGCCAACACCGGGGAGCTGTTTTTT. This sequence encodes CASSLALANTGELFF. The full variable domain, its missing parts supplied by reference TRBV5-1 and TRBJ2-2, is KAGVTQTPRYLIKTRGQQVTLSCSPISGHRSVSWYQQTPGQGLQFLFEYFSETQRNKGNFPGRFSGRQFSNSRSEMNVSTLELGDSALYLCASSLALANTGELFFGEGSRLTVL.

This chain connects TRBV7-9 to TRBJ2-5; D is undetermined. Deletions cut 2 bases from V and 3 bases from J, with 7 bases between. The length of the CDR3 is 13 residues. The germline CDR1 and CDR2 sequences are SEHNR and FQNEAQ (reference sequence). The CDR3 nucleotides read TGTGCCAGCAGCTTAAAGTTAGAAGAGACCCAGTACTTC. It translates to CASSLKLEETQYF.

This clonotype was seen a handful of times. V and J are TRBV5-1 and TRBJ2-7, with D hard to call. V gave up 0 bases and J gave up 0 bases, with 10 bases separating them. The V gene's germline CDR1 is SGHRS and CDR2 YFSETQ. This CDR3 has 15 residues. DNA of the CDR3: TGCGCCAGCAGCTTGGATGTTGGCAACTCCTACGAGCAGTACTTC. This translates into CASSLDVGNSYEQYF.